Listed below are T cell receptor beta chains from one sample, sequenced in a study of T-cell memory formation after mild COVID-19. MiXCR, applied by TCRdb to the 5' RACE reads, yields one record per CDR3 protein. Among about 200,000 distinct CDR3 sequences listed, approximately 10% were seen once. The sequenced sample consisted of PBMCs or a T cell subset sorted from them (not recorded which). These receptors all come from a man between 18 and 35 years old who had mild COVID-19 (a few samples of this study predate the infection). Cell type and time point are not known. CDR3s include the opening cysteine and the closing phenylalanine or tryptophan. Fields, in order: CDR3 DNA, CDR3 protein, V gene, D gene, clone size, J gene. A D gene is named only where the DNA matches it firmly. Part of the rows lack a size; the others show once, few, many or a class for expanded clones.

cdr3_nt: TGTGCCAGCAGCGTAGAACCGGCTCGACAGCCGACCTATGGCTACACCTTC
cdr3_aa: CASSVEPARQPTYGYTF
v_call: TRBV9
d_call: -
clone_size: -
j_call: TRBJ1-2

cdr3_nt: TGTGCCAGCAGCGGAAGCGGGGGGGCCGCCAATGAGCAGTTCTTC
cdr3_aa: CASSGSGGAANEQFF
v_call: TRBV5-4
d_call: TRBD2
clone_size: -
j_call: TRBJ2-1

cdr3_nt: TGTGCCAGCAGCTCCCAACCGGGACAGGGATCTGAAGCTTTCTTT
cdr3_aa: CASSSQPGQGSEAFF
v_call: TRBV11-1
d_call: TRBD1
clone_size: many
j_call: TRBJ1-1

cdr3_nt: TGCGCCAGCAGCCAAGTAGGCCTGAAGGGCGATGAGCAGTTCTTC
cdr3_aa: CASSQVGLKGDEQFF
v_call: TRBV4-1
d_call: -
clone_size: -
j_call: TRBJ2-1

cdr3_nt: TGCGCCAGCAACCCGAGGCCGGGGGCCGCCGGGGAGCTGTTTTTT
cdr3_aa: CASNPRPGAAGELFF
v_call: TRBV4-3
d_call: -
clone_size: -
j_call: TRBJ2-2

cdr3_nt: TGTGCCAGCAGCCACCGGGACAGGAGCTACACCTTC
cdr3_aa: CASSHRDRSYTF
v_call: TRBV12-3/TRBV12-4
d_call: TRBD1
clone_size: few
j_call: TRBJ1-2

cdr3_nt: TGTGCCAGCAGCTCACGCTCGACGAATTCACCCCTCCACTTT
cdr3_aa: CASSSRSTNSPLHF
v_call: TRBV5-4
d_call: -
clone_size: -
j_call: TRBJ1-6

cdr3_nt: TGTGCCAGCAGCCCGGTGGGCGTCACAGATACGCAGTATTTT
cdr3_aa: CASSPVGVTDTQYF
v_call: TRBV14
d_call: -
clone_size: few
j_call: TRBJ2-3

cdr3_nt: TGTGCCAGCAGCTTAAGCTTCGCGGATTCGGGACTCCTCGGTGGCTTC
cdr3_aa: CASSLSFADSGLLGGF
v_call: TRBV7-9
d_call: -
clone_size: -
j_call: TRBJ1-2

cdr3_nt: TGTGCCAGCAGCTTGCCGGGTCCGGAGACCCAGTACTTC
cdr3_aa: CASSLPGPETQYF
v_call: TRBV5-4
d_call: -
clone_size: many
j_call: TRBJ2-5

cdr3_nt: TGTGCCAGCTCACGCATACAGGATGAGAACACTGAAGCTTTCTTT
cdr3_aa: CASSRIQDENTEAFF
v_call: TRBV18
d_call: -
clone_size: few
j_call: TRBJ1-1

cdr3_nt: TGTGCCAGCAGCCGTTCGTCGGACTCTGGAGACACCATATATTTT
cdr3_aa: CASSRSSDSGDTIYF
v_call: TRBV12-3/TRBV12-4
d_call: -
clone_size: few
j_call: TRBJ1-3

cdr3_nt: TGTGCCACCAGCAGAGGTGGGGCTCAGCCCCAGCATTTT
cdr3_aa: CATSRGGAQPQHF
v_call: TRBV15
d_call: -
clone_size: few
j_call: TRBJ1-5

cdr3_nt: TGCAGCGTTGAAGATTCCCGGGGGGCAGGCTATGGCTACACCTTC
cdr3_aa: CSVEDSRGAGYGYTF
v_call: TRBV29-1
d_call: -
clone_size: few
j_call: TRBJ1-2

cdr3_nt: TGTGCCACCCCCCTTGGGACTAGCAGGGAGACCCAGTACTTC
cdr3_aa: CATPLGTSRETQYF
v_call: TRBV2
d_call: TRBD2
clone_size: few
j_call: TRBJ2-5

cdr3_nt: TGTGCCAGCAGTTTATATGGCTACACCTTC
cdr3_aa: CASSLYGYTF
v_call: TRBV12-3/TRBV12-4
d_call: -
clone_size: few
j_call: TRBJ1-2

cdr3_nt: TGTGCCAGCAGTGAACCGAGGGAGAACATTCAGTACTTC
cdr3_aa: CASSEPRENIQYF
v_call: TRBV6-4
d_call: -
clone_size: few
j_call: TRBJ2-4

cdr3_nt: TGTGCCAGCAGCCAAGGGAGGGGGGGGCGACGACAAGAGACCCAGTACTTC
cdr3_aa: CASSQGRGGRRQETQYF
v_call: TRBV6-6
d_call: -
clone_size: few
j_call: TRBJ2-5

cdr3_nt: TGTGCCAGCAGCTTTCGAAGAAGAGATACGCAGTATTTT
cdr3_aa: CASSFRRRDTQYF
v_call: TRBV5-4
d_call: -
clone_size: many
j_call: TRBJ2-3

cdr3_nt: TGCGCCAGCAGAAAAACCGGGACTACGAACACCGGGGAGCTGTTTTTT
cdr3_aa: CASRKTGTTNTGELFF
v_call: TRBV5-1
d_call: TRBD2
clone_size: -
j_call: TRBJ2-2

cdr3_nt: TGCAGTGCGGGCTCCCGGGGGGGCCCCTACAATGAGCAGTTCTTC
cdr3_aa: CSAGSRGGPYNEQFF
v_call: TRBV20-1
d_call: TRBD2
clone_size: few
j_call: TRBJ2-1

cdr3_nt: TGCGCCAGCAGCCAAGCCATACCTGGGGCCAACGTCCTGACTTTC
cdr3_aa: CASSQAIPGANVLTF
v_call: TRBV4-1
d_call: -
clone_size: -
j_call: TRBJ2-6

cdr3_nt: TGTGCCACCAGCAGAGGGGGAGACCCTAACATGCGAAAACTGTTTTTT
cdr3_aa: CATSRGGDPNMRKLFF
v_call: TRBV15
d_call: -
clone_size: few
j_call: TRBJ1-4